The sequence of this T cell receptor (beta chain) was determined in a study of blood T cell repertoires in COVID-19. Across the whole study: Nucleic acid was either cDNA or gDNA, and it came from T cells, B-cell-depleted T cells, or PBMCs.

In the original workflow: Researchers report that nucleated cell counts were estimated from reference gene primer amplification. The data were produced by immunoSEQ multiplex PCR, yet TCRdb's version contains in-frame clones alone and is incomplete. From that table come the V and J calls and clone size; the DNA was used to work out D and trimming. The sample contains 150,000 to 200,000 clones, around nine tenths of which appear only once. This CDR3 spans 13 amino acids. CDR1 and CDR2 from the germline V gene are SGHNT and YYREEE (reference sequence). The V end was cut by 6 bases, the J end by 4 bases, with 12 bases between.

The rearrangement uses TRBV5-4 and TRBJ2-3; unclear D gene. The sample taken for sequencing was peripheral blood. This TCR derives from a man between 18 and 35 years old with active or convalescent COVID-19. The CDR3 sequence is CASTRPSSDTQYF. The CDR3 nucleotides read TGTGCCAGCACCAGGCCCAGTTCAGATACGCAGTATTTT.